This is a list of T cell receptor beta chains from one sample in a study of shared T cell receptors in the human thymus. Profiling relied on immunoSEQ multiplex PCR, and the TCRdb table lists in-frame clones only, not all of them. The sample has hundreds of thousands of clones, roughly 88% seen once. This same sample was also taken into another study, of human thymus T cells.

Sequenced sample: thymocytes. Receptors originate from a girl under three years old with a congenital heart defect. Each CDR3 is given with its conserved first and last residue. A D gene is named only where the DNA matches it firmly. The size entry is marked missing in some rows and otherwise reads once, few, many or a size class.

V gene	J gene	clone size	D gene	CDR3 DNA	CDR3 protein
TRBV30	TRBJ1-6	-	-	TGTGCCTGGAACCCCACCTATGGACAGTCCAATTCACCCCTCCACTTT	CAWNPTYGQSNSPLHF
TRBV10-3	TRBJ2-7	-	TRBD2	TGTGCCATCAACACGGGACTAGGAGGCTACGAGCAGTACTTC	CAINTGLGGYEQYF
TRBV2	TRBJ1-6	-	-	TGTGCCAGCAGGGACAGTAATTCACCCCTCCACTTT	CASRDSNSPLHF
TRBV6-1	TRBJ1-1	once	TRBD1	TGTGCCAGCAGTGAAAGGGACAGTTGGGACACTGAAGCTTTCTTT	CASSERDSWDTEAFF
TRBV4-1	TRBJ1-4	-	-	TGCGCCAGCAGCCAAGAGAGCCAGGACACAACTAATGAAAAACTGTTTTTT	CASSQESQDTTNEKLFF
TRBV5-4	TRBJ2-7	once	-	TGTGCCAGCAGCACACAAACCCAGCGGAGTGATTACGAGCAGTACTTC	CASSTQTQRSDYEQYF
TRBV29-1	TRBJ1-1	-	TRBD1	TGCAGCGTTGGACAGGGGGGCACTGAAGCTTTCTTT	CSVGQGGTEAFF
TRBV13	TRBJ1-5	-	-	TGTGCCAGCAGCTTAGGACAGAATCAGCCCCAGCATTTT	CASSLGQNQPQHF
TRBV9	TRBJ1-1	-	-	TGTGCCAGCAGCGTAAAGGAAGCGGGCACGACAATGAACACTGAAGCTTTCTTT	CASSVKEAGTTMNTEAFF
TRBV10-1	TRBJ2-2	-	TRBD1	TGCGCCAGCAGTTTCGGGACAGGGGCCACCGGGGAGCTGTTTTTT	CASSFGTGATGELFF
TRBV7-2	TRBJ1-6	-	-	TGTGCCAGCAGCACTTCAGGTACCGGGGGTTCACCCCTCCACTTT	CASSTSGTGGSPLHF
TRBV15	TRBJ2-7	-	-	TGTGCCACCAGCATTGGACAGCCGACCTACGAGCAGTACTTC	CATSIGQPTYEQYF
TRBV4-1	TRBJ2-7	-	-	TGCGCCAGCAGCCAAGTGGTGGGACACCCAGATCACGAGCAGTACTTC	CASSQVVGHPDHEQYF
TRBV4-3	TRBJ1-1	-	TRBD1	TGCGCCAGCAGTCGAAGACCTAAACAGGGGGTTTCGAACACTGAAGCTTTCTTT	CASSRRPKQGVSNTEAFF
TRBV9	TRBJ1-2	-	-	TGTGCCAGCAGCCCCCGGTGGGGCGGTGGCTACACCTTC	CASSPRWGGGYTF
TRBV11-2	TRBJ1-1	-	TRBD1	TGTGCCAGCAGCCCACACCGGGACAGGGGTGTCACTGAAGCTTTCTTT	CASSPHRDRGVTEAFF
TRBV19	TRBJ2-1	few	TRBD2	TGTGCCAGTAGTATAGGAGCCGGACTAGCGGGAGCAGACGGTTTAAATGAGCAGTTCTTC	CASSIGAGLAGADGLNEQFF
TRBV2	TRBJ2-7	once	TRBD1	TGTGCCAGCAGTGCGAGGTCCACAATCAACGTTAGCCGGACAGGGACGGACGAGCAGTACTTC	CASSARSTINVSRTGTDEQYF
TRBV18	TRBJ2-7	-	-	TGTGCCAGCTCACCACCACGGGCGGGACGGAGACTTTACGAGCAGTACTTC	CASSPPRAGRRLYEQYF
TRBV5-6	TRBJ1-2	few	TRBD1	TGTGCCAGCAGCTTAGTGGGACAGCTTAACTATGGCTACACCTTC	CASSLVGQLNYGYTF
TRBV4-2	TRBJ1-6	-	TRBD1	TGTGCCAGCAGCCACCATTATAACCCCCTCCTACAGGGGCATGGGGATTCACCCCTCCACTTT	CASSHHYNPLLQGHGDSPLHF
TRBV6-5	TRBJ1-4	-	TRBD1	TGTGCCAGCAGTTTCTCGGGACAGCCCGACCGTGAAAAACTGTTTTTT	CASSFSGQPDREKLFF
TRBV5-1	TRBJ1-6	-	-	TGCGCCAGCAGTCTGAGGGAAAATTCACCCCTCCACTTT	CASSLRENSPLHF
TRBV19	TRBJ1-5	-	TRBD1	TGTGCCAGTAGTATAAACAGGGGCGGTAGCAATCAGCCCCAGCATTTT	CASSINRGGSNQPQHF
TRBV5-8	TRBJ1-6	-	-	TGTGCCAGCAGCTTGGTATCCAGGCGGGATTCACCCCTCCACTTT	CASSLVSRRDSPLHF
TRBV27	TRBJ1-1	-	-	TGTGCCAGCAGTGATGGGCAGGCGAACACTGAAGCTTTCTTT	CASSDGQANTEAFF
TRBV4-1	TRBJ1-2	-	-	TGCGCCAGCAGCCAAGATGAAGTTAGTAGGGGCTTTAATGGCTACACCTTC	CASSQDEVSRGFNGYTF
TRBV18	TRBJ1-6	-	-	TGTGCCAGCTCACCGACGGGTCAGCCCCTGGAGAATTCACCCCTCCACTTT	CASSPTGQPLENSPLHF
TRBV6-5	TRBJ2-2	few	-	TGTGCCAGCAGTTACCGGCAGGGTTATTACACCGGGGAGCTGTTTTTT	CASSYRQGYYTGELFF
TRBV5-8	TRBJ2-3	-	-	TGTGCCAGCAGCTTGGAGACTTATTTT	CASSLETYF
TRBV14	TRBJ2-1	-	TRBD1	TGTGCCAGCAGCCAAGCCCAGGGGGCCCACAATGAGCAGTTCTTC	CASSQAQGAHNEQFF
TRBV19	TRBJ1-1	few	-	TGTGCCAGTACAGAAGGGGACACTGAAGCTTTCTTT	CASTEGDTEAFF
TRBV5-8	TRBJ1-5	-	-	TGTGCCAGCAGCTTGGGGGGAGGGGGTTCCCAGCCCCAGCATTTT	CASSLGGGGSQPQHF
TRBV5-4	TRBJ2-2	-	TRBD2	TGTGCCAGCAGCCCCCCTAAGGGACTAGCGGGGATCCCCGGGGAGCTGTTTTTT	CASSPPKGLAGIPGELFF
TRBV4-1	TRBJ2-3	-	TRBD2	TGCGCCAGCAGCCAAGAGGACGGGGGGGTTCCTAGCACAGATACGCAGTATTTT	CASSQEDGGVPSTDTQYF
TRBV5-6	TRBJ1-6	-	TRBD1	TGTGCCAGCAGCCGACAGGGGTCTTTGTCCTATAATTCACCCCTCCACTTT	CASSRQGSLSYNSPLHF
TRBV19	TRBJ1-4	few	TRBD1	TGTGCCAGTACCTTAAGGGACAGGGGTGAAAAACTGTTTTTT	CASTLRDRGEKLFF
TRBV5-1	TRBJ2-1	-	TRBD1	TGCGCCAGCAGCTTGTCCGACAGGGTTAATGAGCAGTTCTTC	CASSLSDRVNEQFF
TRBV14	TRBJ1-1	-	-	TGTGCCAGCAGCCAAGATGGCGGGAAGAACACTGAAGCTTTCTTT	CASSQDGGKNTEAFF
TRBV11-2	TRBJ1-1	-	TRBD1	TGTGCCAGCAGCGGGAACAGGGGAAGCTCTCCGACTAACTTGGAAGCTTTCTTT	CASSGNRGSSPTNLEAFF
TRBV2	TRBJ2-3	few	-	TGTGCCAGCAGTGGTTGGACAGTCCCTACAGATACGCAGTATTTT	CASSGWTVPTDTQYF
TRBV28	TRBJ1-1	-	-	TGTGCCAGCAGTGACCGCAGGGGTTTTGCCACTGAAGCTTTCTTT	CASSDRRGFATEAFF
TRBV4-1	TRBJ1-6	-	-	TGCGCCAGCAGCCAAGATCAACCAGGATATAATTCACCCCTCCACTTT	CASSQDQPGYNSPLHF
TRBV5-1	TRBJ2-1	-	TRBD2	TGCGCCAGCAGCTTGGGAGCGGGGGTTAGCAATGAGCAGTTCTTC	CASSLGAGVSNEQFF
TRBV6-4	TRBJ1-2	-	TRBD1	TGTGCCAGCAGTCCTGGGGGACAGGAAGAAGCCTATGGCTACACCTTC	CASSPGGQEEAYGYTF
TRBV15	TRBJ2-3	-	-	TGTGCCACCAGCAGAGATTGGAGGGGGGGATCCTCTAGCACAGATACGCAGTATTTT	CATSRDWRGGSSSTDTQYF
TRBV30	TRBJ2-7	few	TRBD1	TGTGCCTGGAGTGGATCCGGGACAGCCTCCTACGAGCAGTACTTC	CAWSGSGTASYEQYF
TRBV4-1	TRBJ1-5	-	-	TGCGCCAGCAGCCAAGAAGGAAAATATGGGGTAGCGGATCAGCCCCAGCATTTT	CASSQEGKYGVADQPQHF
TRBV6-5	TRBJ1-2	-	TRBD1	TGTGCCAGCAGTTACTCGAAGGTGGGACAGTCTTATGGCTACACCTTC	CASSYSKVGQSYGYTF
TRBV11-2	TRBJ2-3	-	TRBD2	TGTGCCAGCAGCTTCCCGGGACTAGGCACAGATACGCAGTATTTT	CASSFPGLGTDTQYF
TRBV5-1	TRBJ2-4	-	-	TGCGCCAGCAGCCCCAGTTGGGGTTGGGGGCACATTCAGTACTTC	CASSPSWGWGHIQYF
TRBV5-6	TRBJ1-4	-	-	TGTGCCAGCAAACGTATTTCGGTTAATGAAAAACTGTTTTTT	CASKRISVNEKLFF
TRBV6-1	TRBJ1-2	-	-	TGTGCCAGCAGGCCACGGGGAAACTATGGCTACACCTTC	CASRPRGNYGYTF
TRBV28	TRBJ1-1	-	-	TGTGCCAGCAGTTTGTTCTGGAACACTGAAGCTTTCTTT	CASSLFWNTEAFF
TRBV4-2	TRBJ2-2	-	-	TGTGCCAGCAGCCAAGAGGCCCTCACCGGGGAGCTGTTTTTT	CASSQEALTGELFF
TRBV18	TRBJ2-5	-	-	TGTGCCAGCTCACCACGTACTCTCTCCGGGGAGACCCAGTACTTC	CASSPRTLSGETQYF
TRBV12-5	TRBJ1-1	-	TRBD1	TGTGCTAGTGCCCCGGACAGGGTGGGGACTGAAGCTTTCTTT	CASAPDRVGTEAFF
TRBV7-2	TRBJ2-3	-	TRBD1	TGTGCCAGCAGCTCTAGACAGGGGGCGATCACAGATACGCAGTATTTT	CASSSRQGAITDTQYF
TRBV4-3	TRBJ2-7	-	-	TGCGCCAGCAGCCCCAAAGTCTCCCAGGGTGTCGGCGAGCAGTACTTC	CASSPKVSQGVGEQYF